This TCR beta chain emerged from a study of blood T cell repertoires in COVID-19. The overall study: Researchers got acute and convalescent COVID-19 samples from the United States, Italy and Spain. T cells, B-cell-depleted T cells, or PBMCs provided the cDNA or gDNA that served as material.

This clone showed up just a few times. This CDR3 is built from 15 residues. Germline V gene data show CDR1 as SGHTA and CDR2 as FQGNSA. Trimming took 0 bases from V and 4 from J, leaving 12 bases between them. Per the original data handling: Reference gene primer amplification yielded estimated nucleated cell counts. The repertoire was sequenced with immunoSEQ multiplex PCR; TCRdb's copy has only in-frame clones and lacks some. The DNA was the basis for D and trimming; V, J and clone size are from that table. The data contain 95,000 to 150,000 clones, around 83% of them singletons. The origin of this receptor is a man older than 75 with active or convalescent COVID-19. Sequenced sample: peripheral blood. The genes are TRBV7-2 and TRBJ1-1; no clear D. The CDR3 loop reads CASSLAGQASTEAFF. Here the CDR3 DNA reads TGTGCCAGCAGCTTAGCTGGCCAGGCCTCCACTGAAGCTTTCTTT.